This TCR beta chain was identified during a study of cytomegalovirus exposure and HLA in healthy donors. Study-wide background: Early release data held 75 million to 100 million unique TCRs from HLA-typed donors. The study's findings and limits: Common viral pathogens seemed to be connected with several of the most significant clusters, according to a later analysis. In a later analysis, HLA-associated TCR beta chains were more clonally expanded than equally common others.

The primer mix had 60 Vbeta and 13 Jbeta primers. The repertoire was sequenced with immunoSEQ multiplex PCR; TCRdb's copy has only in-frame clones and lacks some. The table has 150,000 to 200,000 clones, roughly four fifths seen once. This CDR3 is 16 amino acids long. The germline V gene has CDR1 SEHNR and CDR2 FQNEAQ (reference sequence). J was trimmed by 7 bases and V by 3 bases; bases with no gene match: 5. Remarks on this clone: Its antigen is undetermined.

The chain uses TRBV7-9 and TRBJ2-1; TRBD2 matches at 14 bases. The source of this sequence is a man younger than 45 in good health and CMV-seronegative. Sequenced sample: PBMCs. The CDR3 DNA follows: TGTGCCAGCAGCTTCCCGGGACTAGCGGGAGCTAATGAGCAGTTCTTC. Its translation: CASSFPGLAGANEQFF.